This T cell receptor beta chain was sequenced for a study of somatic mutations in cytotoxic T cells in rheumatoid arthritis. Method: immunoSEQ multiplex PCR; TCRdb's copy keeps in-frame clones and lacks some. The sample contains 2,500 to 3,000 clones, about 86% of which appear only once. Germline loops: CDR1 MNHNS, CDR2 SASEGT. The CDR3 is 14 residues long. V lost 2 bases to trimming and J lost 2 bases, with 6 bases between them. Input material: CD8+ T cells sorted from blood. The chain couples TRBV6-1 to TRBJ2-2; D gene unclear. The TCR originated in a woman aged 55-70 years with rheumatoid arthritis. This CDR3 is CASSEILNTGELFF. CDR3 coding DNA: TGTGCCAGCAGTGAAATCCTCAACACCGGGGAGCTGTTTTTT.